The T cell receptor (beta chain) described here comes from a study of shared clonotypes between healthy human individuals. Selected positively for CCR7 and CD45RO-negative, naive CD8 cells excluded terminally differentiated effector memory CD45RA+ cells. The assay was immunoSEQ multiplex PCR, and TCRdb's table has in-frame clones only and misses some. The sample records about 2 million clones, about 95% being singletons. This clone was picked up a small number of times. Germline lookup yields CDR1 LGHNA and CDR2 YNFKEQ. Trimming took off 2 bases at V and 3 bases at J, with 10 bases between the two ends. The CDR3 has 15 amino acids.

The sequence derives from a man aged 18 to 30 in good health. The genes are TRBV4-2 and TRBJ2-2, with a weak D call TRBD2 (5 bases). Sample: naive CD8+ T cells sorted from blood. CDR3 sequence (DNA): TGTGCCAGCAGCCAATTTCTAGCAGACACCGGGGAGCTGTTTTTT. As protein: CASSQFLADTGELFF.